This entry concerns a single T cell receptor (beta chain). Antigen unknown. Scientists made TCR beta cDNA using 5'RACE template switching with UMIs. TCRdb reprocessed the 5' RACE reads, with one entry per CDR3 protein and no DNA. Recorded for this sample: roughly 23,000 distinct CDR3 sequences. CDR1 is MNHEY, CDR2 SMNVEV, per germline (reference sequence). The CDR3 has 13 amino acids. This sample was included in a study of T cells expressing NK-cell markers. Turning to the study itself: The authors derived TCR beta repertoires from sorted CD3+CD56+NKG2C+, CD3+CD56+NKG2C- and CD3+CD56-NKG2C+ T cells. Seropositivity for HCMV was found in seven of the eight sequenced donors, with one seronegative. Broader study findings: The study found dominant NKG2C+ clonotypes at about 1.0-7.5% of CD8+ T cells in roughly six donors.

This receptor was identified in a man between 18 and 69 years old in good health. V gene TRBV27 combines with J gene TRBJ1-1; absent DNA, TCRdb's TRBD1 call cannot be checked. The material sequenced was blood T cells: a sorted CD56 or NKG2C T cell subset, CD4+ or CD8+ T cells, or bulk PBMC T cells (not recorded which). This CDR3 is CASSETGFTEAFF.